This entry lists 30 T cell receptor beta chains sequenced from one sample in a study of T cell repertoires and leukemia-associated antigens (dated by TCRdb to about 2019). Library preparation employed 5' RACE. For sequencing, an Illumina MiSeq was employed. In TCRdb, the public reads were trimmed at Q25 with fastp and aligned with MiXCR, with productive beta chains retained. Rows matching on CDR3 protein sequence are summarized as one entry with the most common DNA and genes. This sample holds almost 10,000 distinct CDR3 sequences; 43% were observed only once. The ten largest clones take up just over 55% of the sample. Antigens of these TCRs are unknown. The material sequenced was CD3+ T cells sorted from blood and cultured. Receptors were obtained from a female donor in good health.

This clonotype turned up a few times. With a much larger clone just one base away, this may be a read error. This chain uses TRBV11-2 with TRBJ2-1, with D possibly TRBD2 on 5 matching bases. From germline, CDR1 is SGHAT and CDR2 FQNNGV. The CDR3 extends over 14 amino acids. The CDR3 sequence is CTSSFIGLADKQFF. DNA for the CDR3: TGTACCAGCAGCTTTATCGGGCTAGCAGACAAGCAGTTCTTC. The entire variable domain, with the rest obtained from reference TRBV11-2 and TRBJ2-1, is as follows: EAGVAQSPRYKIIEKRQSVAFWCNPISGHATLYWYQQILGQGPKLLIQFQNNGVVDDSQLPKDRFSAERLKGVDSTLKIQPAKLEDSAVYLCTSSFIGLADKQFFGPGTRLTVL.

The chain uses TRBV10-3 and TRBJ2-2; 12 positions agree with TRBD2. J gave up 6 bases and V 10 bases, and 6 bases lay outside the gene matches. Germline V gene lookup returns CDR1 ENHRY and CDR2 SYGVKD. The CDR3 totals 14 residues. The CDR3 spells CATTSGRGSGELFF. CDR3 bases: TGTGCCACGACTAGCGGGAGAGGATCCGGGGAGCTGTTTTTT.

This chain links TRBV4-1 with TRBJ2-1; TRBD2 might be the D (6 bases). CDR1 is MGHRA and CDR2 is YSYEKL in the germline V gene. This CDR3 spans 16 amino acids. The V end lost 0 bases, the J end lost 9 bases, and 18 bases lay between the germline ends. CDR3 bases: TGCGCCAGCAGCCAAGAACGACTAGTAAGAAGCAGTGAGCAGTTCTTC. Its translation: CASSQERLVRSSEQFF.

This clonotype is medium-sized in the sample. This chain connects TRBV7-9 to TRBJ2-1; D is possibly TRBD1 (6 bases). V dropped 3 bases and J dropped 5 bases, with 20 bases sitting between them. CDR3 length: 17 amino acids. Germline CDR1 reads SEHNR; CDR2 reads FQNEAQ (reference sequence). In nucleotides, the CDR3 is TGTGCCAGCAGCTTGACTGGGGTTAGAGGGACACACAATGAGCAGTTCTTC. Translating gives CASSLTGVRGTHNEQFF.

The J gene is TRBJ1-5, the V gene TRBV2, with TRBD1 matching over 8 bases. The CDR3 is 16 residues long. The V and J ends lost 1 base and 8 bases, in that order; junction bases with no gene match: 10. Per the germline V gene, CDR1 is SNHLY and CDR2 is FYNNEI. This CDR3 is CASSEGTGNTAEPQHF. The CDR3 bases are TGTGCCAGCAGTGAAGGGACAGGGAACACCGCTGAGCCCCAGCATTTT.

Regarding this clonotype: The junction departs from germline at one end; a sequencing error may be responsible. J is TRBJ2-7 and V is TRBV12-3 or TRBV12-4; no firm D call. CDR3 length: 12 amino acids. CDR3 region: CASSSTTETQYF. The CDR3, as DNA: TGTGCCAGCAGTTCCACCACCGAGACTCAGTATTTC.

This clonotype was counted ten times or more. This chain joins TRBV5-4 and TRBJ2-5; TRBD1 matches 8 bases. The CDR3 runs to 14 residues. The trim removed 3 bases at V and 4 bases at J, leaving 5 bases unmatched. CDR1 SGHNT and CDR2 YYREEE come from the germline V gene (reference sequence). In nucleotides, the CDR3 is TGTGCCAGCAGCTCGACAGGGGTAGGAGAGACCCAGTACTTC. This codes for CASSSTGVGETQYF.

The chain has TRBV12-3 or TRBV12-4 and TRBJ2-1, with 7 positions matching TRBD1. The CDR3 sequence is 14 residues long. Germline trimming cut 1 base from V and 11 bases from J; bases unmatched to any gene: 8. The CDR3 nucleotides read TGTGCCAGCAGTTTAGACACCCAGGGGGATAAGCAGTTCTTC. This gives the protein CASSLDTQGDKQFF.

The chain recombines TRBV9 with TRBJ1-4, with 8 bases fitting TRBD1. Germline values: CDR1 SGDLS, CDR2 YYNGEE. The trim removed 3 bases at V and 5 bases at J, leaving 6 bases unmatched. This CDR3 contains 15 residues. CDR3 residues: CASSATGVENEKLFF. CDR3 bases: TGTGCCAGCAGCGCGACAGGGGTAGAGAATGAAAAACTGTTTTTT.

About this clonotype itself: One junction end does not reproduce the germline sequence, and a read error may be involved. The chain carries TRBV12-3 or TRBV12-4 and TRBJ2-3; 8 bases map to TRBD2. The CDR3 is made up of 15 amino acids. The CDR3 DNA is TGTGCCAGCAGTGACCAGCGGGGGAGCACAGATACACAGTATTTT. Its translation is CASSDQRGSTDTQYF.

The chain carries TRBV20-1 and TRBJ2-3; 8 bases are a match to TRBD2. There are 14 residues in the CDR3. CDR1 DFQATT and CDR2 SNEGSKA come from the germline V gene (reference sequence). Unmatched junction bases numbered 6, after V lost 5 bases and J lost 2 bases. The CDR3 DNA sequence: TGCAGTGCTCCCGGGACTAGGACCACAGATACGCAGTATTTT. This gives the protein CSAPGTRTTDTQYF.

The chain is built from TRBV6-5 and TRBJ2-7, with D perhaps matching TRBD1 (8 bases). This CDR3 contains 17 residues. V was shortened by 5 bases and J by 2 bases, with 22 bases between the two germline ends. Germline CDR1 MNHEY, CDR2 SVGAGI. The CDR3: CASSPLIQGGLAYEQYF. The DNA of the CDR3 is TGTGCCAGCAGTCCTCTTATACAGGGGGGGCTCGCCTACGAGCAGTACTTC.

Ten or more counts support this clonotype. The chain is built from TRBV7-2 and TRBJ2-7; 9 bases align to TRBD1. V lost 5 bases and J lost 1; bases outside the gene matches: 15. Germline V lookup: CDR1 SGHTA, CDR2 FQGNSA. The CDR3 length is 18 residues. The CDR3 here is CASSGDREQGWYSYEQYF. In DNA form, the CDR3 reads TGTGCCAGCAGCGGGGACAGGGAGCAGGGTTGGTATTCCTACGAGCAGTACTTC.

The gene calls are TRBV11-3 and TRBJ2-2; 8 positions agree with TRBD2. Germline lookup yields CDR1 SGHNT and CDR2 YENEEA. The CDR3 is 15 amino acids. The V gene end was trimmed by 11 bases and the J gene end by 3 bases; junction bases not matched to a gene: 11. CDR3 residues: CAGSSGGGYTGELFF. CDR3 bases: TGTGCCGGATCTAGCGGCGGGGGGTACACCGGGGAGCTGTTTTTT.

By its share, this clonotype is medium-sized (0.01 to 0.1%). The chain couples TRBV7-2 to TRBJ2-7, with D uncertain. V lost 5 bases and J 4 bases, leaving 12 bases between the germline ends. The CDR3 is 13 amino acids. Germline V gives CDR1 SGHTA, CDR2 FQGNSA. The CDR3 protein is CASSHNTLYEQYF. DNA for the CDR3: TGTGCCAGCAGCCACAATACACTATACGAGCAGTACTTC.

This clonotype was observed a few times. The CDR3 is CSARLADYEQYF. As DNA, the CDR3 is TGCAGTGCTAGACTAGCGGACTACGAGCAGTACTTC. This sequence joins TRBV20-1 and TRBJ2-7, with 7 bases matching TRBD2. The CDR3 covers 12 residues. CDR1 and CDR2 from the germline V gene are DFQATT and SNEGSKA (reference sequence). V was pared by 2 bases and J by 3 bases, with 1 base of the junction left unmatched.

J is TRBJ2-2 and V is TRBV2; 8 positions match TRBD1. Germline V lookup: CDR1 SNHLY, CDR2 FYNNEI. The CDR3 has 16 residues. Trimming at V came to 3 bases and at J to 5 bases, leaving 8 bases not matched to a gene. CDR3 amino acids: CASSDQGARGTGELFF. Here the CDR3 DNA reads TGTGCCAGCAGTGATCAGGGGGCGAGGGGGACCGGGGAGCTGTTTTTT.

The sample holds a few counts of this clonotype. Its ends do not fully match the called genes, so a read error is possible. The CDR3 DNA sequence: TGTGCCAGCAAAGGATCGTGGGCGACGTGCTTC. Its translation is CASKGSWATCF. The genes are TRBV2 and TRBJ2-4; no reliable D call. The CDR3 covers 11 residues. Per germline, CDR1 SNHLY and CDR2 FYNNEI.

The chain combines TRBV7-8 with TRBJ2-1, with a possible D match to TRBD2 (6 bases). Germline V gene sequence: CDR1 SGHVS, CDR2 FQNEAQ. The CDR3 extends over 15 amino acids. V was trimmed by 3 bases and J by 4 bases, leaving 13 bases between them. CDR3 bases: TGTGCCAGCAGCTTGGGGGGTCGCCTTTACAATGAGCAGTTCTTC. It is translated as CASSLGGRLYNEQFF.

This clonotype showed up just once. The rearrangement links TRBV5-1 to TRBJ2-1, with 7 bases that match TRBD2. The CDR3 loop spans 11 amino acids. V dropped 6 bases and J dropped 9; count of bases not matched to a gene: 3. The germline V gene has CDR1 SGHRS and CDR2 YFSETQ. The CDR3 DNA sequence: TGCGCCAGCATGCGGGAGTCTGAGCAGTTCTTC. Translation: CASMRESEQFF.

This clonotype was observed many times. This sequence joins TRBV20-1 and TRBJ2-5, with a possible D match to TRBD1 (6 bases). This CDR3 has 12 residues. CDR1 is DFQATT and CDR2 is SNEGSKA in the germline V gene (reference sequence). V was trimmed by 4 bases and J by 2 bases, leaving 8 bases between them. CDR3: CSANGQQETQYF. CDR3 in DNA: TGCAGTGCTAACGGACAGCAAGAGACCCAGTACTTC.

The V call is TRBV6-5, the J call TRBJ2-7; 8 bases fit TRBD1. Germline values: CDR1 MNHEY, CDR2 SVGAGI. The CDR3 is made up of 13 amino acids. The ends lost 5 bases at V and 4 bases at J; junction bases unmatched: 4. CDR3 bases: TGTGCCAGCAGTAGGGGGACAGGATACGAGCAGTACTTC. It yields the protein CASSRGTGYEQYF.

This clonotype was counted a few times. In DNA form, the CDR3 reads TGTGCCAGCAGCTTGGCCCTCGAGGAACTCTATGGCTACACCTTC. It yields the protein CASSLALEELYGYTF. The gene calls are TRBV5-5 and TRBJ1-2, with D unclear. The germline V gene has CDR1 SGHKS and CDR2 YYEKEE (reference sequence). The germline V and J ends were trimmed by 0 bases and 4 bases, with 13 bases remaining between them. The CDR3 extends over 15 amino acids.

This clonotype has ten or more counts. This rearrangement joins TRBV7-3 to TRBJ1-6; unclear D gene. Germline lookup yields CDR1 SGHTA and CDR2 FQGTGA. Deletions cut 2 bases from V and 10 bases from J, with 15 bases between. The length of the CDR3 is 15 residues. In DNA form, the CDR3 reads TGTGCCAGCAGCTTATCGCCGGGGAACGAGTCACCCCTCCACTTT. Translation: CASSLSPGNESPLHF.

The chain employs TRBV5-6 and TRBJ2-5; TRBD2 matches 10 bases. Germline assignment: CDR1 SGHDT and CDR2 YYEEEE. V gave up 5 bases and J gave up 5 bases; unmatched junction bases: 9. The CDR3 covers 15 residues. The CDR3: CASRSPGLAMETQYF. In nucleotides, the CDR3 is TGTGCCAGCAGATCTCCGGGACTAGCGATGGAGACCCAGTACTTC.

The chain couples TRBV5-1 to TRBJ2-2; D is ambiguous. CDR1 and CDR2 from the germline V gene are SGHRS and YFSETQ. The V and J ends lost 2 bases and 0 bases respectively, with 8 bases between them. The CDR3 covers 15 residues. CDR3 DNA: TGCGCCAGCAGCTTTTTTGGGCCGAACACCGGGGAGCTGTTTTTT. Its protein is CASSFFGPNTGELFF.

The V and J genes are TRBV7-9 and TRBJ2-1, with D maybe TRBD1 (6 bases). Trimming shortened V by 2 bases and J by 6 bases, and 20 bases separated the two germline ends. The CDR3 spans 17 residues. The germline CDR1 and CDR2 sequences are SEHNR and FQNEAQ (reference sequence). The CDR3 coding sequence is TGTGCCAGCAGCTTAACTGGGGTTAGAGGGACACGCAATGAGCAGTTCTTC. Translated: CASSLTGVRGTRNEQFF.

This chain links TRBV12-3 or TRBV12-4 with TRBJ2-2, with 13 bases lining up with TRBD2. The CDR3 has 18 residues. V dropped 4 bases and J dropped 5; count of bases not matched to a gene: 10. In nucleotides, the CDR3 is TGTGCCAGCAGTTCCGGGACTAGCGGGAATAGGTGGACCGGGGAGCTGTTTTTT. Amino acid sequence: CASSSGTSGNRWTGELFF.

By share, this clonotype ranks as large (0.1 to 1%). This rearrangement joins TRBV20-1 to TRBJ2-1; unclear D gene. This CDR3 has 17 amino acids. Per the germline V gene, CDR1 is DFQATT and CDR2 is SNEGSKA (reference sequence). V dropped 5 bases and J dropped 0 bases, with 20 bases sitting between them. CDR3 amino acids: CSAHPLPTRSSYNEQFF. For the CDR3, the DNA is TGCAGTGCTCACCCTTTGCCTACTCGAAGCTCCTACAATGAGCAGTTCTTC.

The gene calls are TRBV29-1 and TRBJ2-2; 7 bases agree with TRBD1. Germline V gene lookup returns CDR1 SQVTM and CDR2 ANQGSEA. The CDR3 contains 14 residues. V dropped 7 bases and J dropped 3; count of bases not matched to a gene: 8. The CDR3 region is CSATGTDHTGELFF. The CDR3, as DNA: TGCAGCGCAACCGGGACAGATCACACCGGGGAGCTGTTTTTT.